Given below is one TCR beta chain in context. Antigen specificity is unknown. The data were obtained in a study of T cell clusters in autoimmune cytopenias. CDR1 is MDHEN and CDR2 is SYDVKM in the germline V gene. The CDR3 sequence is 11 residues long. Approximately 36,000 genome equivalents of blood DNA were amplified for TRB. Untreated chronic lymphocytic leukemia controls without autoimmune cytopenia had mean and median ages of 65 and 63 years. Study observations and caveats: TRB repertoire shifts in secondary cytopenia and chronic lymphocytic leukemia mostly reflected lymphoma, not autoimmunity.

One tube held mixed TRB-A and TRB-B primer pools for touch-down PCR. TCRdb reprocessed the multiplex PCR reads, with one entry per CDR3 protein and no DNA. Across about 1,500 distinct CDR3 sequences, the top ten clones capture 45% to 60% of the sample. The same data also went into a second study, on T cell repertoires in aging, cancer and after chemotherapy. That source reports: Paired samples before and after chemotherapy came from chronic lymphocytic leukemia patients on fludarabine- or bendamustine-based regimens. Hematological cancer patients had lymphoid organ infiltration that may impair thymic emigration or T cell expansion.

The TCR was taken from a human donor with chronic lymphocytic leukemia. V and J are TRBV28 and TRBJ2-5. Sequences were obtained from peripheral blood. The CDR3 loop reads CASSVQETQYF.